This passage covers 26 T cell receptor beta chains from one sample sequenced in a study of T cell responses to AZD1222 COVID-19 vaccine. Data came from immunoSEQ multiplex PCR; TCRdb stores just in-frame clones and leaves some out. This sample yields approximately 180,000 clones, of which approximately 92% are seen a single time; 8.5% to 12% belongs to the top ten. Sequences were derived from peripheral blood, sampled on day 0 of AZD1222 vaccination. These receptors originate from an adult in good health.

The rearrangement uses TRBV18 and TRBJ1-1, with a possible D match to TRBD1 (6 bases). Trimming left V 4 bases short and J 0 bases short, with 9 bases between. The germline V gene has CDR1 KGHSH and CDR2 LQKENI. The CDR3 loop spans 14 amino acids. The CDR3 loop is CASSLDRLNTEAFF. DNA for the CDR3: TGTGCCAGCTCACTCGACAGGTTGAACACTGAAGCTTTCTTT.

As concerns this clone: Different DNA sequences within this sample yield the same CDR3. The genes are TRBV3-1 (or the pseudogene TRBV3-2) and TRBJ1-5; a possible D gene is TRBD1 (6 bases). The CDR3 is 15 amino acids. V was trimmed by 0 bases and J by 6 bases, leaving 12 bases between them. Per germline, CDR1 LGHDT and CDR2 YNNKEL (reference sequence). In DNA, the CDR3 is TGTGCCAGCAGCCAAGATACAGGGAAGGGTCAGCCCCAGCATTTT. Translated, it gives CASSQDTGKGQPQHF.

Turning to this clone: This sample includes further DNA sequences coding for the same CDR3. The CDR3 region has the DNA TGTGCCAGCAGCTTAAGGGACAGGGTGAATTCACCCCTCCACTTT. Residues: CASSLRDRVNSPLHF. This chain links TRBV7-6 with TRBJ1-6, with 9 bases fitting TRBD1. CDR3 length: 15 residues. V shed 2 bases and J 7 bases; nucleotides not matched to a gene: 3. CDR1 SGHVS and CDR2 FNYEAQ come from the germline V gene.

The chain couples TRBV5-1 to TRBJ2-3, with 10 bases matching TRBD1. There are 15 residues in the CDR3. The germline CDR1 and CDR2 sequences are SGHRS and YFSETQ. Trimming took 4 bases from V and 4 from J; bases not matched to a gene: 6. CDR3 sequence: CASSLRDRGADTQYF. As DNA, the CDR3 is TGCGCCAGCAGCCTCCGGGACAGGGGCGCAGATACGCAGTATTTT.

The chain couples TRBV7-9 to TRBJ2-5, with D perhaps matching TRBD2 (5 bases). Germline V lookup: CDR1 SEHNR, CDR2 FQNEAQ (reference sequence). V lost 0 bases and J lost 5, with 7 bases in between. The CDR3 contains 13 residues. This chain's CDR3 is CASSLAGVETQYF. The DNA of the CDR3 is TGTGCCAGCAGCTTAGCGGGAGTGGAGACCCAGTACTTC.

V usage is TRBV5-5 and J usage is TRBJ1-3; weak D call: TRBD1 (5 bases). This CDR3 spans 15 amino acids. Looked up from germline, CDR1 is SGHKS and CDR2 is YYEKEE (reference sequence). Trimming stripped 3 bases from V and 0 bases from J, with 10 bases between. The CDR3 sequence: CASSWDLISGNTIYF. The CDR3 nucleotides read TGTGCCAGCAGCTGGGACCTTATCTCTGGAAACACCATATATTTT.

This rearrangement joins TRBV30 to TRBJ2-1, with TRBD2 matching over 16 bases. The CDR3 is made up of 15 amino acids. J was trimmed by 9 bases and V by 1 base; bases with no gene match: 3. Looked up from germline, CDR1 is GTSNPN and CDR2 is SVGIG (reference sequence). CDR3 coding DNA: TGTGCCTGGAGTGGGGGACTAGCGGGAGGGAGTGAGCAGTTCTTC. Translating gives CAWSGGLAGGSEQFF.

The chain joins TRBV6-1 to TRBJ2-7; D may be TRBD1 (6 bases). The germline gives CDR1 MNHNS, CDR2 SASEGT. Trimming removed 3 bases from V and 4 bases from J, with 16 bases in between. This CDR3 spans 15 amino acids. This CDR3 reads CASSETGTNPYEQYF. The CDR3 coding sequence is TGTGCCAGCAGTGAGACCGGGACAAATCCTTACGAGCAGTACTTC.

The J gene is TRBJ2-1, the V gene TRBV4-1; D is unclear. The V gene lost 5 bases and the J gene lost 6 bases, with 8 bases spanning the gap. The CDR3 loop spans 12 amino acids. CDR1 is MGHRA, CDR2 YSYEKL, per germline. CDR3 protein: CASSKDLNEQFF. The CDR3 DNA reads as TGCGCCAGCAGCAAGGACCTCAATGAGCAGTTCTTC.

The rearrangement joins TRBV6-5 to TRBJ1-2; 8 bases match TRBD1. From germline, CDR1 is MNHEY and CDR2 SVGAGI. V was pared by 6 bases and J by 4 bases, with 7 bases of the junction left unmatched. There are 14 residues in the CDR3. CDR3 DNA: TGTGCCAGCAGCTCCGGACAGGGAATCTATGGCTACACCTTC. Translation gives CASSSGQGIYGYTF.

J is TRBJ1-2 and V is TRBV12-3 or TRBV12-4; perhaps TRBD1 as D (5 bases). V was cut by 3 bases and J by 1 base, with 6 bases left in between. This CDR3 comprises 13 residues. In DNA form, the CDR3 reads TGTGCCAGCAGTTTCGGACATAACTATGGCTACACCTTC. This encodes CASSFGHNYGYTF.

This chain links TRBV21-1 with TRBJ2-1; TRBD1 is the table's D call and was not checked against the DNA. TRBV21-1 is classified as a pseudogene. The CDR3 contains 16 residues. Written as DNA, the CDR3 is TGTGCCAGCAATCTCTTCTCCAGGCCCTCCTACAATGAGCAGTTCTTC. It encodes CASNLFSRPSYNEQFF.

The chain couples TRBV19 to TRBJ2-3; 8 bases fit TRBD1. This CDR3 is 16 amino acids long. Germline-derived CDR1 and CDR2 are LNHDA and SQIVND (reference sequence). Trimming removed 4 bases from V and 0 bases from J; junction bases left unmatched: 6. CDR3 DNA sequence: TGTGCCAGTAGTACCGGGACAGGTTATAGCACAGATACGCAGTATTTT. Protein: CASSTGTGYSTDTQYF.

V gene TRBV15 combines with J gene TRBJ2-3, with a tentative D call TRBD1 (6 bases). CDR1 is LNHNV, CDR2 YYDKDF, per germline (reference sequence). This CDR3 is built from 15 residues. Trimming left V 4 bases short and J 2 bases short, with 13 bases between. CDR3 in DNA: TGTGCCACCAGCATTCAAGGGGGTTCCACAGATACGCAGTATTTT. Encoded protein: CATSIQGGSTDTQYF.

As DNA, the CDR3 is TGTGCCAGCAGTAAGGGGGAGTGGGAAAAACTGTTTTTT. Its translation: CASSKGEWEKLFF. The chain is built from TRBV5-4 and TRBJ1-4; the D gene is possibly TRBD1 (6 bases). The CDR3 is made up of 13 amino acids. Trimming stripped 5 bases from V and 8 bases from J, with 13 bases between. The germline CDR1 and CDR2 sequences are SGHNT and YYREEE (reference sequence).

The gene calls are TRBV7-2 and TRBJ1-1, with D perhaps matching TRBD1 (5 bases). The CDR3 extends over 12 amino acids. V was pared by 5 bases and J by 8 bases, with 12 bases between. Germline V lookup: CDR1 SGHTA, CDR2 FQGNSA. The CDR3 DNA reads TGTGCCAGCAGCCAGGGTTTGCTCGAAGCTTTCTTT. As protein: CASSQGLLEAFF.

The chain combines TRBV7-2 with TRBJ2-3, with TRBD2 matching over 10 bases. There are 14 residues in the CDR3. Germline CDR1 reads SGHTA; CDR2 reads FQGNSA. Trimming removed 6 bases from V and 4 bases from J; junction bases left unmatched: 4. The CDR3 DNA is TGTGCCAGCAGTCTTAGCGGGGGGCCAGATACGCAGTATTTT. It translates to CASSLSGGPDTQYF.

This rearrangement joins TRBV5-5 to TRBJ1-1, with TRBD1 as a possible D gene (5 bases). The ends were cut back, 0 bases at V and 0 bases at J, with 15 bases in the middle. The CDR3 has 17 residues. Germline V gives CDR1 SGHKS, CDR2 YYEKEE (reference sequence). This chain's CDR3 is CASSLVSGLAMNTEAFF. CDR3 DNA sequence: TGTGCCAGCAGCTTGGTTTCAGGGCTTGCGATGAACACTGAAGCTTTCTTT.

As concerns this clone: Other DNA sequences in the same sample also yield this CDR3. The V and J genes are TRBV7-3 and TRBJ2-1, with D perhaps TRBD2 (6 bases). This CDR3 has 15 residues. Germline loops: CDR1 SGHTA, CDR2 FQGTGA. Trimming left V 5 bases short and J 4 bases short, with 15 bases between. The CDR3 reads CASSPDRGSYNEQFF. DNA of the CDR3: TGTGCCAGCAGCCCCGACCGGGGGTCTTACAATGAGCAGTTCTTC.

The rearrangement links TRBV5-1 to TRBJ1-2, with TRBD1 as a possible D gene (5 bases). The germline CDR1 and CDR2 sequences are SGHRS and YFSETQ. V was trimmed by 0 bases and J by 0 bases, leaving 6 bases between them. The CDR3 covers 14 residues. The CDR3 DNA sequence: TGCGCCAGCAGCTTGGGGGACGCTAACTATGGCTACACCTTC. Its translation: CASSLGDANYGYTF.

This chain joins TRBV12-5 and TRBJ1-2; D uncertain. This CDR3 has 14 residues. Germline V CDR1 and CDR2: LGHNT, FRNRAP. V lost 5 bases and J lost 5, with 15 bases in between. The CDR3 protein is CASGPRDRKYGYTF. CDR3 sequence (DNA): TGTGCTAGTGGTCCCCGGGATAGGAAATATGGCTACACCTTC.

V and J are TRBV11-3 and TRBJ1-1, with D unclear. The germline V gene has CDR1 SGHNT and CDR2 YENEEA. This CDR3 is built from 13 residues. The V and J ends lost 1 base and 1 base respectively, with 4 bases between them. CDR3 region: CASSLGRNTEAFF. The CDR3 coding sequence is TGTGCCAGCAGCTTAGGTAGGAACACTGAAGCTTTCTTT.

This clone came up once. J is TRBJ1-5 and V is TRBV4-1, with 9 bases fitting TRBD1. The CDR3 covers 17 residues. Germline CDR1 and CDR2: MGHRA and YSYEKL. With V trimmed by 3 bases and J by 6 bases, 12 bases remained unmatched. The CDR3: CASSQVFPGQGGQPQHF. The CDR3 DNA is TGCGCCAGCAGCCAGGTATTCCCGGGACAGGGTGGTCAGCCCCAGCATTTT.

V usage is TRBV6-5 and J usage is TRBJ1-4; D gene ambiguous. The germline V and J ends were trimmed by 6 bases and 0 bases, with 11 bases remaining between them. CDR1 is MNHEY and CDR2 is SVGAGI in the germline V gene. This CDR3 has 15 amino acids. CDR3 DNA sequence: TGTGCCAGCAGCCCGACCCAGGCAACTAATGAAAAACTGTTTTTT. Translating it yields CASSPTQATNEKLFF.

The chain uses TRBV4-3 and TRBJ2-1; 12 bases match TRBD2. J gave up 4 bases and V 1 base, and 2 bases lay outside the gene matches. The CDR3 is 16 amino acids. From germline, CDR1 is LGHNA and CDR2 YSLEER. The CDR3 protein is CASSQVLAGGYNEQFF. CDR3 DNA: TGCGCCAGCAGCCAAGTACTAGCGGGGGGATACAATGAGCAGTTCTTC.

This chain joins TRBV6-5 and TRBJ1-5; the D is unclear. The CDR3 consists of 11 residues. V lost 6 bases and J 7 bases, leaving 7 bases between the germline ends. Germline V gene lookup returns CDR1 MNHEY and CDR2 SVGAGI. The CDR3 reads CASSQRQPQHF. In nucleotides, the CDR3 is TGTGCCAGCAGCCAGAGACAGCCCCAGCATTTT.